These 3 T cell receptor beta chains originate from one sample sequenced in a study of cytomegalovirus exposure and HLA in healthy donors. Primers included in the PCR were 60 Vbeta and 13 Jbeta primers. Clones were read by immunoSEQ multiplex PCR, and TCRdb kept only the in-frame ones, dropping some. This sample has 55,000 to 70,000 clones, with around 77% found just once. Sequenced sample: PBMCs. The receptors shown here come from a male donor in good health and CMV-seropositive.

V and J are TRBV4-3 and TRBJ2-3; 7 nucleotides agree with TRBD1. The junction had 16 bases not matched to a gene; V was cut back by 1 base and J by 0 bases. Germline-derived CDR1 and CDR2 are LGHNA and YSLEER. The CDR3 is 20 residues long. The CDR3: CASSQVGGLETGASTDTQYF. The CDR3 bases are TGCGCCAGCAGCCAAGTTGGCGGTCTTGAAACAGGGGCTAGCACAGATACGCAGTATTTT.

The rearrangement uses TRBV11-1 and TRBJ2-7, with D tentatively TRBD2 (6 bases). The length of the CDR3 is 14 residues. CDR1 is SGHAT and CDR2 is FQDESV in the germline V gene (reference sequence). The germline V and J ends were trimmed by 3 bases and 1 base, with 10 bases remaining between them. For the CDR3, the DNA is TGTGCCAGCAGCTTGTGGGGGGTGTCCTACGAGCAGTACTTC. Encoded protein: CASSLWGVSYEQYF.

This clone was found once. The genes are TRBV4-3 and TRBJ2-1, with 7 bases lining up with TRBD1. The CDR3 length is 16 residues. The ends lost 2 bases at V and 8 bases at J; junction bases unmatched: 12. CDR1 is LGHNA and CDR2 is YSLEER in the germline V gene. The CDR3 sequence is CASSQLRQGYFDEQFF. In nucleotides, the CDR3 is TGCGCCAGCAGCCAATTGAGACAGGGTTATTTCGATGAGCAGTTCTTC.